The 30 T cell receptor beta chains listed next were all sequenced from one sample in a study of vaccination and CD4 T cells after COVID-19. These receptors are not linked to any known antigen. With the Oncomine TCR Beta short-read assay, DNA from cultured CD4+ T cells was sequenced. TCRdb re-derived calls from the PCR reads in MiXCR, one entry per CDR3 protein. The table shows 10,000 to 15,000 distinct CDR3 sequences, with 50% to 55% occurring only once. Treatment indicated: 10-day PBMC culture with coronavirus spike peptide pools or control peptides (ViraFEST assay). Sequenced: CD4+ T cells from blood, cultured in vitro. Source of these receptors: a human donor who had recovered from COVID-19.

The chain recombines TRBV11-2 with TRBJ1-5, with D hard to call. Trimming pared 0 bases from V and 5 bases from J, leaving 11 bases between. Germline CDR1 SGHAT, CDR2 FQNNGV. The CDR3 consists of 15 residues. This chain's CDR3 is CASSLDSRWDQPQHF. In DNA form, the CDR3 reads TGTGCCAGCAGCTTAGATTCTCGATGGGATCAGCCCCAGCATTTT. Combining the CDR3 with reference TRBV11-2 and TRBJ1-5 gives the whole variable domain EAGVAQSPRYKIIEKRQSVAFWCNPISGHATLYWYQQILGQGPKLLIQFQNNGVVDDSQLPKDRFSAERLKGVDSTLKIQPAKLEDSAVYLCASSLDSRWDQPQHFGDGTRLSIL.

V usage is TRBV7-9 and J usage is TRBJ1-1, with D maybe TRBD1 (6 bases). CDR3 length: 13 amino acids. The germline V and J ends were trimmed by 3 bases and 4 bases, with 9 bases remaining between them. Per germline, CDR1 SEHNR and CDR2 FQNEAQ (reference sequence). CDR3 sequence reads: CASSFRGATEAFF. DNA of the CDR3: TGTGCCAGCAGCTTTCGGGGGGCCACTGAAGCTTTCTTT. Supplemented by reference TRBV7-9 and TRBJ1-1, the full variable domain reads DTGVSQNPRHKITKRGQNVTFRCDPISEHNRLYWYRQTLGQGPEFLTYFQNEAQLEKSRLLSDRFSAERPKGSFSTLEIQRTEQGDSAMYLCASSFRGATEAFFGQGTRLTVV.

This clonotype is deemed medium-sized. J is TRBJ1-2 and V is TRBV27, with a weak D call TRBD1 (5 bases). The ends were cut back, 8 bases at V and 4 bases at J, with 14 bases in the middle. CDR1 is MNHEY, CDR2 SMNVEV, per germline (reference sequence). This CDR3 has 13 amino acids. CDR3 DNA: TGTGCCAGCCGAATAAGGGACGGCTATGGCTACACCTTC. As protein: CASRIRDGYGYTF.

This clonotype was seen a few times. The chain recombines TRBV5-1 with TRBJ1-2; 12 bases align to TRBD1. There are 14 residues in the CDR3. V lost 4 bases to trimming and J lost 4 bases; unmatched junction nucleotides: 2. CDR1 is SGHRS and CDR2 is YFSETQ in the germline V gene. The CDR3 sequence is CASSPGQGAYGYTF. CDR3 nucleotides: TGCGCCAGCAGCCCGGGACAGGGGGCCTATGGCTACACCTTC. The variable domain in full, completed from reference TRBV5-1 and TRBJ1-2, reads KAGVTQTPRYLIKTRGQQVTLSCSPISGHRSVSWYQQTPGQGLQFLFEYFSETQRNKGNFPGRFSGRQFSNSRSEMNVSTLELGDSALYLCASSPGQGAYGYTFGSGTRLTVV.

The CDR3 protein is CASSLLAGLVGKDYEQYF. The DNA of the CDR3 is TGTGCCAGCAGCCTACTAGCGGGATTGGTGGGAAAAGACTACGAGCAGTACTTC. This chain uses TRBV6-2 or TRBV6-3 with TRBJ2-7, with 10 bases lining up with TRBD2. J gave up 3 bases and V 6 bases, and 17 bases lay outside the gene matches. Germline V lookup: CDR1 MNHEY, CDR2 SVGEGT. CDR3 size: 18 residues.

The CDR3 DNA reads as TGCGCCAGCAGCTTGTCAGGCCAGCCTATACACACCGGGGAGCTGTTTTTT. Encoded protein: CASSLSGQPIHTGELFF. The chain is built from TRBV5-1 and TRBJ2-2, with unresolved D. V lost 1 base to trimming and J lost 3 bases, with 16 bases between them. The CDR3 spans 17 residues. Germline V lookup: CDR1 SGHRS, CDR2 YFSETQ.

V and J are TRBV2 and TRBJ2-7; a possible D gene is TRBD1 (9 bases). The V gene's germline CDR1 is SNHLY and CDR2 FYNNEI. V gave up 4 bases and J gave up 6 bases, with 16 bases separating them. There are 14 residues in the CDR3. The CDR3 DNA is TGTGCCAGCAGTGTGGACAGGGGACTAGGCGAGCAGTACTTC. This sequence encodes CASSVDRGLGEQYF. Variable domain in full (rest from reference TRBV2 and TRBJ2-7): EPEVTQTPSHQVTQMGQEVILRCVPISNHLYFYWYRQILGQKVEFLVSFYNNEISEKSEIFDDQFSVERPDGSNFTLKIRSTKLEDSAMYFCASSVDRGLGEQYFGPGTRLTVT.

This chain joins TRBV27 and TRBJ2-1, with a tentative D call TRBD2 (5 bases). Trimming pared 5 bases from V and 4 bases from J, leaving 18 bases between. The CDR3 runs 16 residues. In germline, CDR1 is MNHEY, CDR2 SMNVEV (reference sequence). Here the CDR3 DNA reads TGTGCCAGCAGTGATCGTGGGAGTTGGGCATACAATGAGCAGTTCTTC. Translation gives CASSDRGSWAYNEQFF.

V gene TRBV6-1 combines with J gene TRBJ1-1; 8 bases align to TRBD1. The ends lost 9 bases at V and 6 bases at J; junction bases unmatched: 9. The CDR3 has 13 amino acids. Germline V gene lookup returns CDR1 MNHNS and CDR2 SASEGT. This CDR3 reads CASKQGEFAEAFF. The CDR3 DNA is TGTGCCAGTAAACAGGGGGAGTTCGCTGAAGCTTTCTTT.

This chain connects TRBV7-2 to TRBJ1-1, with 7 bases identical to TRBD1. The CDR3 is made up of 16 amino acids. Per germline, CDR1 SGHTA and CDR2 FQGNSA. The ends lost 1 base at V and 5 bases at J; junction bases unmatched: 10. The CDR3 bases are TGTGCCAGCAGCTTAGTGGGGGCAGGGGGATCGACTGAAGCTTTCTTT. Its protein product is CASSLVGAGGSTEAFF.

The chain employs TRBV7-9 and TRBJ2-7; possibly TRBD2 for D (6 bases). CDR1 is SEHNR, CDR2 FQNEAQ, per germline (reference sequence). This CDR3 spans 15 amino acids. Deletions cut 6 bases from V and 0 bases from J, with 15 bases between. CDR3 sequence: CASREAGGGSYEQYF. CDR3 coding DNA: TGTGCCAGCAGGGAAGCGGGCGGCGGCTCCTACGAGCAGTACTTC.

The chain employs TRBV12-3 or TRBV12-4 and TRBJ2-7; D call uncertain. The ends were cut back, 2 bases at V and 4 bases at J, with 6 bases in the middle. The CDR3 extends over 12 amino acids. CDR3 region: CASSLSLYEQYF. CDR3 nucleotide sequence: TGTGCCAGCAGTTTAAGTCTTTACGAGCAGTACTTC.

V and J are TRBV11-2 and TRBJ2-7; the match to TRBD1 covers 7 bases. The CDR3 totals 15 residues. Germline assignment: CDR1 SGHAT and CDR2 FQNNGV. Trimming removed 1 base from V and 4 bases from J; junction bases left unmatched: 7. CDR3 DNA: TGTGCCAGCAGCTTAGTGAGGGGGCGTTATTACGAGCAGTACTTC. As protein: CASSLVRGRYYEQYF.

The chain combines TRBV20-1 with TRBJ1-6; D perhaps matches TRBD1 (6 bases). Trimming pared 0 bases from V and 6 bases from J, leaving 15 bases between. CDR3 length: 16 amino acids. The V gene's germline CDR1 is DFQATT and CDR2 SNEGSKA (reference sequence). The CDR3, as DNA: TGCAGTGCTAGAGAGCGCCGGGACAAGTTTAATTCACCCCTCCACTTT. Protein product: CSARERRDKFNSPLHF.

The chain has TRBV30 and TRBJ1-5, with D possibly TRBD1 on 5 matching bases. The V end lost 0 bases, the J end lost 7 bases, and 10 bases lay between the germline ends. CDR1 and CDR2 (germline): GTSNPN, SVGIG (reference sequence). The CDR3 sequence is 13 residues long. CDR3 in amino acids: CAWSVSGKQPQHF. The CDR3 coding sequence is TGTGCCTGGAGTGTGTCAGGGAAACAGCCCCAGCATTTT.

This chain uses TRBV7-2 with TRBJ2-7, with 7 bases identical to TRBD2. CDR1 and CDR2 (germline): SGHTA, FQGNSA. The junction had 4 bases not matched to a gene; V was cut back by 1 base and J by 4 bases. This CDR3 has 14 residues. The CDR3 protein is CASSLGGSLYEQYF. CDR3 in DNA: TGTGCCAGCAGCTTAGGCGGGAGTCTGTACGAGCAGTACTTC. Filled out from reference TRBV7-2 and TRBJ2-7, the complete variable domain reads GAGVSQSPSNKVTEKGKDVELRCDPISGHTALYWYRQSLGQGLEFLIYFQGNSAPDKSGLPSDRFSAERTGGSVSTLTIQRTQQEDSAVYLCASSLGGSLYEQYFGPGTRLTVT.

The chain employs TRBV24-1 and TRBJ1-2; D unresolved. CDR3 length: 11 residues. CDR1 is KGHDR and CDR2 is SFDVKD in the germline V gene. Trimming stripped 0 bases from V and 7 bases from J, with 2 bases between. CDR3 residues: CATSDLAGYTF. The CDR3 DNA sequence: TGTGCCACCAGTGATTTGGCTGGCTACACCTTC.

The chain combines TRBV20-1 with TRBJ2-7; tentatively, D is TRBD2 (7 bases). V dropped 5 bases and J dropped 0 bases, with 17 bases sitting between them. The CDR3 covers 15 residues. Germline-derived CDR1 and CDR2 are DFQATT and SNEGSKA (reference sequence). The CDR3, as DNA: TGCAGTGCTGTGTCAGGGGCTAGCGGCTCCTACGAGCAGTACTTC. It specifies CSAVSGASGSYEQYF.

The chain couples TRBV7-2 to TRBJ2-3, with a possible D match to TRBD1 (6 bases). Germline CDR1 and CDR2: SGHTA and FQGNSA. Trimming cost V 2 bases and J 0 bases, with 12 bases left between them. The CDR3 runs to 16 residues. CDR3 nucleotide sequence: TGTGCCAGCAGCTTAAATAGAAGGGGGAGCACAGATACGCAGTATTTT. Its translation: CASSLNRRGSTDTQYF.

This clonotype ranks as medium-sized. The CDR3 spells CASSLAGTTGVYGYTF. In DNA form, the CDR3 reads TGTGCCAGCAGTCTAGCCGGGACAACCGGCGTCTATGGCTACACCTTC. The chain has TRBV6-1 and TRBJ1-2, with D perhaps matching TRBD1 (6 bases). The CDR3 runs 16 residues. Germline V gene sequence: CDR1 MNHNS, CDR2 SASEGT. V lost 5 bases and J lost 4, with 20 bases in between.

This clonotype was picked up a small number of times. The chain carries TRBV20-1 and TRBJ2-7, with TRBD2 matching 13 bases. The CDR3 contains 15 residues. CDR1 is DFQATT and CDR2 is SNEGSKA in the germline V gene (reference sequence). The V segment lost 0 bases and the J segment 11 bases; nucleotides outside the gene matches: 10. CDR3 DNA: TGCAGTGCTAGAGAAGGGTCGGGACTAGCGGGAAGGGAGTACTTC. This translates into CSAREGSGLAGREYF.

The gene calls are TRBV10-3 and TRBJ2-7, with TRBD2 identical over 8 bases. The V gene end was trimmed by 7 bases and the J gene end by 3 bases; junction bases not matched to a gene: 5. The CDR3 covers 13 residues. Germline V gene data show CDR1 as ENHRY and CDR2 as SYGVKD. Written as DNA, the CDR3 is TGTGCCATCAAGTCAGCGGGAGACTACGAGCAGTACTTC. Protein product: CAIKSAGDYEQYF.

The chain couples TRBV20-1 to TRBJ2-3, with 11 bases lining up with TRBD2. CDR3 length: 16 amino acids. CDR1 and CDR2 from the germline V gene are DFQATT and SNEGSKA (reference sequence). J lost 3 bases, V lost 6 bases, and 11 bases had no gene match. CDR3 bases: TGCAGTGCGAACCAGGGATCTAGCGGGAGGACAGATACGCAGTATTTT. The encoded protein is CSANQGSSGRTDTQYF.

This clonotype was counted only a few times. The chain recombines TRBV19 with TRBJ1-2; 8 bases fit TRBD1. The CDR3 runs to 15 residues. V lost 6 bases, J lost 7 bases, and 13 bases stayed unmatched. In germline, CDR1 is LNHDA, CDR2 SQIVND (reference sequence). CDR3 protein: CASSRGRLGVTGYTF. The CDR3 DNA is TGTGCCAGTAGCAGGGGGCGCCTCGGGGTTACTGGCTACACCTTC.

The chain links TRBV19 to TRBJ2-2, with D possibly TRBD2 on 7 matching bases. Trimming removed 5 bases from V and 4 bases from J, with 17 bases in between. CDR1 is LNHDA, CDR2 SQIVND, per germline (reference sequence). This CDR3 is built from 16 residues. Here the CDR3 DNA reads TGTGCCAGTAGTCCCGGCCAGGGGAGGGGCACCGGGGAGCTGTTTTTT. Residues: CASSPGQGRGTGELFF.

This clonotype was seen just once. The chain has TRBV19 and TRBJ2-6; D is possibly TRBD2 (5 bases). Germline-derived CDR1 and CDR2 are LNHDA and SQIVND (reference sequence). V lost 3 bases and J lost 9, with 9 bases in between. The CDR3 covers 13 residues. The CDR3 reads CASSIGKVNVLTF. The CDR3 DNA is TGTGCCAGTAGTATCGGGAAGGTCAACGTCCTGACTTTC.

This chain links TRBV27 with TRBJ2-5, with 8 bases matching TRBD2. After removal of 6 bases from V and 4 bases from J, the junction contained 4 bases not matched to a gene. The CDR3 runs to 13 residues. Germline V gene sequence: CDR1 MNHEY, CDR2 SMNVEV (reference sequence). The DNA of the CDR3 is TGTGCCAGCAGCCTCGGGACTAGAGAGACCCAGTACTTC. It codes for CASSLGTRETQYF.

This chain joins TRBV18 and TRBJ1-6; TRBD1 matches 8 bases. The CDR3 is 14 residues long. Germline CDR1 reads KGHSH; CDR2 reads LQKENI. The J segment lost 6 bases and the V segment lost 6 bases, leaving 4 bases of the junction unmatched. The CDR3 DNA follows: TGTGCCAGCTCTCGAGACAGGGGTAATTCACCCCTCCACTTT. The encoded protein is CASSRDRGNSPLHF. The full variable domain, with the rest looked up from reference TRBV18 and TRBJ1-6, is NAGVMQNPRHLVRRRGQEARLRCSPMKGHSHVYWYRQLPEEGLKFMVYLQKENIIDESGMPKERFSAEFPKEGPSILRIQQVVRGDSAAYFCASSRDRGNSPLHFGNGTRLTVT.

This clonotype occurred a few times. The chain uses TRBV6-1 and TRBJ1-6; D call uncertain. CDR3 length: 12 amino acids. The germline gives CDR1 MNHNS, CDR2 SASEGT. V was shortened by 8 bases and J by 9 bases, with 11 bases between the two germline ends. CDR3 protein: CASQADSSPLHF. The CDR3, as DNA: TGTGCCAGCCAGGCAGACTCTTCACCCCTCCACTTT.

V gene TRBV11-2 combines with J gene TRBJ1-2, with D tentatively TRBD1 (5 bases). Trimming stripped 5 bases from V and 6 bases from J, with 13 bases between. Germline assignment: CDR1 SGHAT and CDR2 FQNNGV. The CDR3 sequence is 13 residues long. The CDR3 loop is CASSPGSPDGYTF. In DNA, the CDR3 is TGTGCCAGCAGCCCAGGGAGCCCTGATGGCTACACCTTC. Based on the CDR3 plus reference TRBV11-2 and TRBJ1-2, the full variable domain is EAGVAQSPRYKIIEKRQSVAFWCNPISGHATLYWYQQILGQGPKLLIQFQNNGVVDDSQLPKDRFSAERLKGVDSTLKIQPAKLEDSAVYLCASSPGSPDGYTFGSGTRLTVV.